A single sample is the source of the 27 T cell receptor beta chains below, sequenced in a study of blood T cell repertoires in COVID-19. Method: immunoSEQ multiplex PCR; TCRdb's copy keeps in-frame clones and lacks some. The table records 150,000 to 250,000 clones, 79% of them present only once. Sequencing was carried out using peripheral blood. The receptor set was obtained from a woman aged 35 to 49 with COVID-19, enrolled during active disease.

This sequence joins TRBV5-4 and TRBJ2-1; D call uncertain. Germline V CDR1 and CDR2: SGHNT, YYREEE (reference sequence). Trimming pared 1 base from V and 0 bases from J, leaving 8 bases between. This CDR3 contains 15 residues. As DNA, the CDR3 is TGTGCCAGCAGCTTGCGGCAGGCCTCCTACAATGAGCAGTTCTTC. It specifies CASSLRQASYNEQFF.

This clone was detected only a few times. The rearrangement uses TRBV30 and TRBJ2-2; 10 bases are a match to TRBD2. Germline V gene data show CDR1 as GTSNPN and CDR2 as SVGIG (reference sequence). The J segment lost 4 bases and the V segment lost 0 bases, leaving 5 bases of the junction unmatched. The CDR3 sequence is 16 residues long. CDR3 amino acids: CAWSVLAGAFTGELFF. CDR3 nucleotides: TGTGCCTGGAGTGTTCTAGCGGGGGCGTTCACCGGGGAGCTGTTTTTT.

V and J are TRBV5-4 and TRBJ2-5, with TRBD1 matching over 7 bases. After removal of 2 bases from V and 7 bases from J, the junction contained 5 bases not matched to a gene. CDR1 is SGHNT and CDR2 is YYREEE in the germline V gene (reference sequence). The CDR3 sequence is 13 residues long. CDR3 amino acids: CASSFTGVVTQYF. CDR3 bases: TGTGCCAGCAGCTTCACAGGGGTGGTGACCCAGTACTTC. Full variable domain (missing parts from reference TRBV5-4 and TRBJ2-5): ETGVTQSPTHLIKTRGQQVTLRCSSQSGHNTVSWYQQALGQGPQFIFQYYREEENGRGNFPPRFSGLQFPNYSSELNVNALELDDSALYLCASSFTGVVTQYFGPGTRLLVL.

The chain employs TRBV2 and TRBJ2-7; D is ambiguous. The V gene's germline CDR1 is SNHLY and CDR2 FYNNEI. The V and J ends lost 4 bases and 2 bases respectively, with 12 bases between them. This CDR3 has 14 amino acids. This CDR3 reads CASSVTGPPYEQYF. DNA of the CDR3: TGTGCCAGCAGTGTAACGGGTCCTCCCTACGAGCAGTACTTC.

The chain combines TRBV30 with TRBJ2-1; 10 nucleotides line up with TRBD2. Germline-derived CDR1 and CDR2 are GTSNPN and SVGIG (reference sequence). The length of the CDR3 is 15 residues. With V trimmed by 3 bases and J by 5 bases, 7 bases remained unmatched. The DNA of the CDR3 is TGTGCCTGGAGGTCTAGCGGGGGAGGCGACAATGAGCAGTTCTTC. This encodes CAWRSSGGGDNEQFF. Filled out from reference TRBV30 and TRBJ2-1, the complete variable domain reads SQTIHQWPATLVQPVGSPLSLECTVEGTSNPNLYWYRQAAGRGLQLLFYSVGIGQISSEVPQNLSASRPQDRQFILSSKKLLLSDSGFYLCAWRSSGGGDNEQFFGPGTRLTVL.

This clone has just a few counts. As DNA, the CDR3 is TGCGCCAGCAGCCCTCTGTCCGGCACCGGGGAGCTGTTTTTT. Its protein product is CASSPLSGTGELFF. J is TRBJ2-2 and V is TRBV4-1; D remains ambiguous. With 4 bases removed from V and 4 bases from J, the gap between germline ends came to 10 bases. CDR3 length: 14 amino acids. Germline lookup yields CDR1 MGHRA and CDR2 YSYEKL.

CDR3 sequence (DNA): TGTGCCAGTAGTCCTCCCGGGTTCAGGGGGGAAAAACTGTTTTTT. Its translation is CASSPPGFRGEKLFF. The chain is built from TRBV19 and TRBJ1-4; 7 nucleotides align to TRBD1. The trim removed 5 bases at V and 8 bases at J, leaving 11 bases unmatched. From germline, CDR1 is LNHDA and CDR2 SQIVND (reference sequence). This CDR3 region has 15 residues.

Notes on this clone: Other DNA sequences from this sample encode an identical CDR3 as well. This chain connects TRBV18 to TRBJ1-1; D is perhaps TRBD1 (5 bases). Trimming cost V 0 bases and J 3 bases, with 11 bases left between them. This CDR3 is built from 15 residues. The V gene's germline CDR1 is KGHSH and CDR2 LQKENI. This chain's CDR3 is CASSPPGGGDTEAFF. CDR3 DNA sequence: TGTGCCAGCTCACCACCGGGCGGGGGGGACACTGAAGCTTTCTTT.

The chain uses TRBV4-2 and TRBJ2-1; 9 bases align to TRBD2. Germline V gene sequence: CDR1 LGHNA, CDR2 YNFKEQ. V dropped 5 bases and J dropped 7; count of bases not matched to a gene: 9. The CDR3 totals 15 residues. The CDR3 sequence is CASSSWREGMNEQFF. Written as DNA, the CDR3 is TGTGCCAGCAGCAGCTGGCGGGAGGGTATGAATGAGCAGTTCTTC.

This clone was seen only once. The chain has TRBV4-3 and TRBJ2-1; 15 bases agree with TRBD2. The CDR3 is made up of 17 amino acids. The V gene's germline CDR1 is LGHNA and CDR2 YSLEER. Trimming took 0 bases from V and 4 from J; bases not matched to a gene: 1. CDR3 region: CASSQEGTSGGYNEQFF. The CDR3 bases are TGCGCCAGCAGCCAAGAGGGGACTAGCGGGGGGTACAATGAGCAGTTCTTC.

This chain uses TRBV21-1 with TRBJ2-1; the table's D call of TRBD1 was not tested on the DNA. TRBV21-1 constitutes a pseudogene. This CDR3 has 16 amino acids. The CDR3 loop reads CASSKNNTGSYNEQFF. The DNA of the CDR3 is TGTGCCAGCAGCAAGAATAATACAGGGTCCTACAATGAGCAGTTCTTC.

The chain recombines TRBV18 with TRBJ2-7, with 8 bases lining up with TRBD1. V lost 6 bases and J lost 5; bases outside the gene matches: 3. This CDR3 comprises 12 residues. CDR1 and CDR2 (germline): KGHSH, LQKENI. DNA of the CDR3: TGTGCCAGCTCCCTGACAGGGGACGAGCAGTACTTC. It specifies CASSLTGDEQYF.

The CDR3 protein is CASSFWEIGVYEQYF. The DNA for the CDR3 is TGTGCCAGCAGCTTCTGGGAGATCGGGGTCTACGAGCAGTACTTC. The rearrangement uses TRBV5-4 and TRBJ2-7; D may be TRBD2 (5 bases). V was shortened by 2 bases and J by 3 bases, with 15 bases between the two germline ends. Germline CDR1 SGHNT, CDR2 YYREEE (reference sequence). The CDR3 length is 15 residues.

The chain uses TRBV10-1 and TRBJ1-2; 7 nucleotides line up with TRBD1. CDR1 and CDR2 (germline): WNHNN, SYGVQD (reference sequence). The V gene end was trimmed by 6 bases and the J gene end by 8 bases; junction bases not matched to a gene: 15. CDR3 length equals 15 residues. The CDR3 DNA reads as TGCGCCAGCAGCCCGACCCGACAGGGTACAGGGGGCTACACCTTC. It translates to CASSPTRQGTGGYTF.

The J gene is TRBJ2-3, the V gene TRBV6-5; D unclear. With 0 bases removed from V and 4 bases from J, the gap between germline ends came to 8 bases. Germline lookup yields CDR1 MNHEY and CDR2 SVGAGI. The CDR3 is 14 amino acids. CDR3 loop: CASSYSSLADTQYF. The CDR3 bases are TGTGCCAGCAGTTACTCGAGCCTAGCAGATACGCAGTATTTT.

Here the CDR3 reads CASSLWTGYGYTF. The CDR3 nucleotides are TGTGCCAGCAGTTTATGGACAGGCTATGGCTACACCTTC. The rearrangement joins TRBV27 to TRBJ1-2, with TRBD1 matching 7 bases. The CDR3 has 13 residues. Germline CDR1 reads MNHEY; CDR2 reads SMNVEV (reference sequence). Unmatched junction bases numbered 0, after V lost 1 base and J lost 4 bases.

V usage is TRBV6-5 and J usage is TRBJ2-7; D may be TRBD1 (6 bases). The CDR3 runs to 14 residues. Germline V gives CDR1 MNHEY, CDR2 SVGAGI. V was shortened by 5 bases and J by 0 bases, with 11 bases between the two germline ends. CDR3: CASSTGTSSYEQYF. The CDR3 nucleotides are TGTGCCAGCAGTACAGGGACCAGCTCCTACGAGCAGTACTTC.

This CDR3 is CASSQEAGSGINTQYF. CDR3 DNA: TGCGCCAGCAGCCAAGAGGCGGGTAGTGGGATAAATACGCAGTATTTT. The rearrangement joins TRBV4-1 to TRBJ2-3, with a tentative D call TRBD2 (5 bases). From germline, CDR1 is MGHRA and CDR2 YSYEKL. V dropped 0 bases and J dropped 7 bases, with 17 bases sitting between them. The CDR3 sequence is 16 residues long.

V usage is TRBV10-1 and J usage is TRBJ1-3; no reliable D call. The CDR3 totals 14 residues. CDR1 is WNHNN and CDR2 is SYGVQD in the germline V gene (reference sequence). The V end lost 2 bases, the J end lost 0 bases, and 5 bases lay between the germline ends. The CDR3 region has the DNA TGCGCCAGCAGTGAGGTCAGCTCTGGAAACACCATATATTTT. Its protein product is CASSEVSSGNTIYF.

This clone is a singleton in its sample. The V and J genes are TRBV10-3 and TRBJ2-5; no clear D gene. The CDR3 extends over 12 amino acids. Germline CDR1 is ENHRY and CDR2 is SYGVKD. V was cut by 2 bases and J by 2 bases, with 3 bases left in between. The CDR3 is CAISETQETQYF. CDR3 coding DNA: TGTGCCATCAGTGAGACTCAAGAGACCCAGTACTTC.

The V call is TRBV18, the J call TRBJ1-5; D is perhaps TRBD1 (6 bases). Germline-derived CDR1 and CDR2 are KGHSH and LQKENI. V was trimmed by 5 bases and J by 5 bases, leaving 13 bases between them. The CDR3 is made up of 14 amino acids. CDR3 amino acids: CASSYGEGDQPQHF. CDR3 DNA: TGTGCCAGCTCATACGGGGAGGGGGATCAGCCCCAGCATTTT.

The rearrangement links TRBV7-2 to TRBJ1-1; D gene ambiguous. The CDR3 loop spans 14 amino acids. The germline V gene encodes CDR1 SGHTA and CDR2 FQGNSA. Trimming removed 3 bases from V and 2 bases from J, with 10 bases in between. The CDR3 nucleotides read TGTGCCAGCAGCTTTACTCCTTCTAACACTGAAGCTTTCTTT. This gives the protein CASSFTPSNTEAFF.

This CDR3 is CASSHSSGKEQFF. The CDR3 DNA is TGTGCCAGCAGTCATTCTAGCGGGAAGGAGCAGTTCTTC. This rearrangement joins TRBV12-3 or TRBV12-4 to TRBJ2-1; 9 bases match TRBD2. The CDR3 loop spans 13 amino acids. Losses at the gene ends were 5 bases for V and 10 bases for J; bases not matched to a gene: 6.

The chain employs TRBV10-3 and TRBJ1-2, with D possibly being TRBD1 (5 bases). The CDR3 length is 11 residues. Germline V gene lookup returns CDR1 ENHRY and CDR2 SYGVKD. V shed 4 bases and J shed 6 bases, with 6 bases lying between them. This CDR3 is CAISGRDGYTF. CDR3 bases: TGTGCCATCAGTGGCAGGGATGGCTACACCTTC.

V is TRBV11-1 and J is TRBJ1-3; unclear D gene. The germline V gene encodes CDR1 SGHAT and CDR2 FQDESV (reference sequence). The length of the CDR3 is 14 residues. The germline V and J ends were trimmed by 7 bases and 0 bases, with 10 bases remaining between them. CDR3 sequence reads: CASTSGFSGNTIYF. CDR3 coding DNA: TGTGCCAGCACCTCGGGATTCTCTGGAAACACCATATATTTT.

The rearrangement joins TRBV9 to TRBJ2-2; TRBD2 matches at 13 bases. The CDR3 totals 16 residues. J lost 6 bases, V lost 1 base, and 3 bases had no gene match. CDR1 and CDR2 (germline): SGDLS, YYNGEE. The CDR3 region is CASSVTSGGGPGELFF. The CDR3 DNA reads TGTGCCAGCAGCGTAACTAGCGGGGGGGGGCCCGGGGAGCTGTTTTTT.

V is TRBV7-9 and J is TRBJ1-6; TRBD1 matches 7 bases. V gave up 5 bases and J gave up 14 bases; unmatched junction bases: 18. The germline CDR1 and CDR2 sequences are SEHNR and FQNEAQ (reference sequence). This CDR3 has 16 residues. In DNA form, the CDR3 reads TGTGCCAGCAGCCCGAGTCCCGCGACAGGGAGTTGGACCCTCCACTTT. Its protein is CASSPSPATGSWTLHF.